The count of the clone carrying this T cell receptor (beta chain) is one. The CDR3 consists of 15 residues. V lost 5 bases to trimming and J lost 1 base; unmatched junction nucleotides: 6. Germline lookup yields CDR1 LNHNV and CDR2 YYDKDF (reference sequence). Using immunoSEQ multiplex PCR, the repertoire was profiled, and TCRdb retains in-frame clones only, with some absent. This sample yields about 150,000 clones, of which about 80% are seen a single time; 25% to 30% belongs to the top ten. The sample originates from a study of blood T cell repertoires in COVID-19. The chain couples TRBV15 to TRBJ2-3, with 7 bases matching TRBD2. Source material: peripheral blood. The sequence came from a woman aged 60-70 years with acute or convalescent COVID-19. The CDR3 loop is CATSARLAGTDTQYF. The DNA for the CDR3 is TGTGCCACCAGCGCCCGACTAGCCGGCACAGATACGCAGTATTTT.